This TCR beta chain was sequenced during a study of T-cell reconstitution after alpha-beta-depleted transplantation in children (dated by TCRdb to the mid-2010s). Some background on the complete study: Using TCR repertoire profiling, the study followed T-cell immune reconstitution in a quantitative way in children after TCRalphabeta/CD19-depleted allogeneic hematopoietic cell transplantation.

In light of the paper, this sample's treatment or condition label describes: allogeneic hematopoietic cell transplantation with graft depleted of TCRalphabeta T cells and CD19 B cells. The transplant recipients were children given TCRalphabeta/CD19-depleted allogeneic hematopoietic cell grafts. Broad study findings and their caveats: Over subsequent months, a decline in hyperexpanded clone frequencies was noted, and after one year, T-cell counts and TCRbeta diversity were mostly ascribed to newly produced T cells. The high TCRbeta diversity at day 60 in some patients was ascribed to recipient T cells and intrathymic progenitors that had survived conditioning. Apparently early alphabetaT-cell count recovery about two months after transplant reportedly relied on only several hundred rapidly expanded clones derived from non-depleted graft cells.

Details on this clonotype: Its antigen specificity is not known. Base-call qualities are not available, and no considerably larger clone is one nucleotide away.

Reading from cysteine to phenylalanine, the CDR3 counts 14 amino acids. Just CDR3 DNA is preserved here, 42 bases in frame from base 1. V is cut back by 2 bases and J by 7 bases, with 5 bases in the junction unmatched. Taken from the germline V gene, the CDR1 and CDR2 loops are MDHEN and SYDVKM. Libraries came from PCR. Sequenced on an Illumina HiSeq 2500. TCR libraries were prepared with molecular barcoding, using unique molecular identifiers to normalize TCRbeta repertoire quantification. TCRdb applied fastp at Q25 and MiXCR to the public reads, then kept only in-frame beta chains. Merged by CDR3 protein, the rows form single entries marked with the most common genes and DNA. The sample data list a few hundred thousand distinct CDR3 sequences, and 10% of these were observed just once. The top ten constitute 7.5% of the sample.

Rearrangement joined TRBV28 to TRBJ1-5; TRBD1 agrees with 7 junctional bases. The sequences come from PBMCs, collected before TCRalphabeta/CD19-depleted stem cell transplant. This receptor was taken from a boy under three years old with acute myeloid leukemia, due to receive a stem cell transplant. The CDR3 protein is CASSLNRGTQPQHF. The bases read TGTGCCAGCAGTTTAAACAGGGGCACCCAGCCCCAGCATTTT.